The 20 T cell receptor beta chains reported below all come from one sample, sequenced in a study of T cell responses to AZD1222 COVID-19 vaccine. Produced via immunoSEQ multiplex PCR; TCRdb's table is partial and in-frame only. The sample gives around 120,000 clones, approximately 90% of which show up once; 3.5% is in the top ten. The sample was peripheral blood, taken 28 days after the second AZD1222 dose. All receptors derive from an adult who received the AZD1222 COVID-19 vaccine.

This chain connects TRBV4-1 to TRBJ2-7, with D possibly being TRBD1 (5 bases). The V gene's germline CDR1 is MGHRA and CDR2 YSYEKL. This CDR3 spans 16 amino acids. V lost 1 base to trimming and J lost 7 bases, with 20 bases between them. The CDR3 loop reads CASSQAEGLGPGEQYF. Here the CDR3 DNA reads TGCGCCAGCAGCCAAGCTGAAGGGTTGGGGCCAGGGGAGCAGTACTTC.

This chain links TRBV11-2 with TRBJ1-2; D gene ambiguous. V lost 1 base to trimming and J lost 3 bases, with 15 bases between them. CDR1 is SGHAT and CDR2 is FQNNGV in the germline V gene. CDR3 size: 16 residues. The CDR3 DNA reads TGTGCCAGCAGCTTAGGGACTAATACTAACCACTATGGCTACACCTTC. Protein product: CASSLGTNTNHYGYTF.

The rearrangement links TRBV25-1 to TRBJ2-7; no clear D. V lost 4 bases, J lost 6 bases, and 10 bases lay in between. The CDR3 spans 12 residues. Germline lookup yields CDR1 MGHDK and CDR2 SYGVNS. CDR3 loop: CASSGIAREQYF. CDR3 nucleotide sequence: TGTGCCAGCAGTGGGATAGCACGCGAGCAGTACTTC.

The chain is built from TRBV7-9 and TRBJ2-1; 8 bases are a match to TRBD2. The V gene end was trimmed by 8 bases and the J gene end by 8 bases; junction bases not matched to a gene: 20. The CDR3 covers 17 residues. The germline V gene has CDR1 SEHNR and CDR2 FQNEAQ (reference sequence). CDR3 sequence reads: CASPDSGEAGARHEQFF. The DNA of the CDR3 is TGTGCCAGCCCGGATAGCGGGGAAGCGGGGGCTAGACATGAGCAGTTCTTC.

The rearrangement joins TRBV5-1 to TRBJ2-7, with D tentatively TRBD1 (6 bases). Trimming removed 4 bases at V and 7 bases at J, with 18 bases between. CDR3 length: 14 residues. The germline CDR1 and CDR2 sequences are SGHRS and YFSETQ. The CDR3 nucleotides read TGCGCCAGCAGCGGAAGCACAGGGACCGGGGAGCAGTACTTC. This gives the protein CASSGSTGTGEQYF. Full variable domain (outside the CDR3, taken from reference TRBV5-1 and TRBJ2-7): KAGVTQTPRYLIKTRGQQVTLSCSPISGHRSVSWYQQTPGQGLQFLFEYFSETQRNKGNFPGRFSGRQFSNSRSEMNVSTLELGDSALYLCASSGSTGTGEQYFGPGTRLTVT.

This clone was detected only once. The CDR3 is CASSLGETGGRTEAFF. Written as DNA, the CDR3 is TGTGCCAGCAGCTTAGGAGAGACAGGGGGACGCACTGAAGCTTTCTTT. This rearrangement joins TRBV7-8 to TRBJ1-1, with 9 bases aligning to TRBD1. Germline V CDR1 and CDR2: SGHVS, FQNEAQ. This CDR3 has 16 residues. Germline trimming cut 1 base from V and 4 bases from J; bases unmatched to any gene: 7. Full variable domain (rest looked up from reference TRBV7-8 and TRBJ1-1): GAGVSQSPRYKVAKRGQDVALRCDPISGHVSLFWYQQALGQGPEFLTYFQNEAQLDKSGLPSDRFFAERPEGSVSTLKIQRTQQEDSAVYLCASSLGETGGRTEAFFGQGTRLTVV.

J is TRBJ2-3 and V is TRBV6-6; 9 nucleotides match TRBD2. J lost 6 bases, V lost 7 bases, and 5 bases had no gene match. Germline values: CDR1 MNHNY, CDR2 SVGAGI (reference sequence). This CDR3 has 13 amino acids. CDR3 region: CASKRREGDTQYF. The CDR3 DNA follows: TGTGCCAGCAAGAGGCGGGAGGGTGATACGCAGTATTTT.

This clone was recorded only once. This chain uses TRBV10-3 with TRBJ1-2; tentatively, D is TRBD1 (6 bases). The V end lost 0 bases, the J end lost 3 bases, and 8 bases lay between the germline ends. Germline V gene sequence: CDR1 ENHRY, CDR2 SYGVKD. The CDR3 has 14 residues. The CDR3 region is CAISESHRDYGYTF. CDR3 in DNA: TGTGCCATCAGTGAGTCTCACAGGGACTATGGCTACACCTTC.

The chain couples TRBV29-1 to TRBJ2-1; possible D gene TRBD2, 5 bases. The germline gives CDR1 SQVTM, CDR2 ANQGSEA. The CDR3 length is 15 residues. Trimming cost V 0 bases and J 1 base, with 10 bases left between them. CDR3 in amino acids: CSVEEVAKSYNEQFF. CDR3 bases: TGCAGCGTTGAAGAGGTAGCGAAGTCCTACAATGAGCAGTTCTTC.

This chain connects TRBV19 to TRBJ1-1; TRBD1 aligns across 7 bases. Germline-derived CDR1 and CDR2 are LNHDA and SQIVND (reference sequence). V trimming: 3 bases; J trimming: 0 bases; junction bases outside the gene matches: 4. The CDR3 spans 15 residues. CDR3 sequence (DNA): TGTGCCAGTAGTATGAACAGGGGAATGAACACTGAAGCTTTCTTT. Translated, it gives CASSMNRGMNTEAFF.

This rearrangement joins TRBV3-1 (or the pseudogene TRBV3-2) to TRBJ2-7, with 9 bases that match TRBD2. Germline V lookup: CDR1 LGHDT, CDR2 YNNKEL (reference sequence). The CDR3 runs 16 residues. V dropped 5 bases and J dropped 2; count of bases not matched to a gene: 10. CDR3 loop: CASSRGGGRGAYEQYF. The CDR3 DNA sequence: TGTGCCAGCAGCAGAGGCGGCGGGAGGGGGGCCTACGAGCAGTACTTC.

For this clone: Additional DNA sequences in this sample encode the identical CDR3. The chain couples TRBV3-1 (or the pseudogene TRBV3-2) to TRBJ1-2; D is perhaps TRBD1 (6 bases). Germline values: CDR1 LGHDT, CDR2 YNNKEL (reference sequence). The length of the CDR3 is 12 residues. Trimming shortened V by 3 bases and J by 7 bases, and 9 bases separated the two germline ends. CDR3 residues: CASSQGAGGYTF. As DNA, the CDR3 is TGTGCCAGCAGCCAGGGGGCAGGTGGCTACACCTTC.

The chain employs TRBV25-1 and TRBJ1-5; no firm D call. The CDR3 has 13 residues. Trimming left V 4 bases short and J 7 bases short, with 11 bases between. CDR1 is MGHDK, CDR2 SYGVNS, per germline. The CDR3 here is CASSVGFFQPQHF. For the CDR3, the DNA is TGTGCCAGCAGTGTAGGGTTTTTCCAGCCCCAGCATTTT.

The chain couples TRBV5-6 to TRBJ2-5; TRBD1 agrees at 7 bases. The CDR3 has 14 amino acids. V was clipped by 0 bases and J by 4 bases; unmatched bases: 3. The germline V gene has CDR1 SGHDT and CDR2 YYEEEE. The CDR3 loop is CASSLGTGAETQYF. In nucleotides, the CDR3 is TGTGCCAGCAGCTTGGGTACAGGGGCAGAGACCCAGTACTTC.

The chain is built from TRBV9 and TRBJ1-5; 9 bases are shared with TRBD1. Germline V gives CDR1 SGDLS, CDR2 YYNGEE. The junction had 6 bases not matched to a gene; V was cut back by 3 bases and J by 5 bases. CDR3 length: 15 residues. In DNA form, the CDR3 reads TGTGCCAGCAGCGCAAACAGGGGGCGTGATCAGCCCCAGCATTTT. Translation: CASSANRGRDQPQHF.

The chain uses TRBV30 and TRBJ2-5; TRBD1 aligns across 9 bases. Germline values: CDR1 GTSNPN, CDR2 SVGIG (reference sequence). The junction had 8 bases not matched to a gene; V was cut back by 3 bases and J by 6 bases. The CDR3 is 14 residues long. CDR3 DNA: TGTGCCTGGAGCAAAACAGGGGGCAGGAAGACCCAGTACTTC. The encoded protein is CAWSKTGGRKTQYF.

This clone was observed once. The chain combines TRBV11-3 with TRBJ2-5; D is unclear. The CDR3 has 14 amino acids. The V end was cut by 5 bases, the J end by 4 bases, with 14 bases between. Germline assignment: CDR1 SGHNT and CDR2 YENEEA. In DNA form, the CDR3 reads TGTGCCAGCAGCCAAATCAGCTCCGCAGAGACCCAGTACTTC. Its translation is CASSQISSAETQYF. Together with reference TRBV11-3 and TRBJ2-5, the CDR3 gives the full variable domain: EAGVVQSPRYKIIEKKQPVAFWCNPISGHNTLYWYLQNLGQGPELLIRYENEEAVDDSQLPKDRFSAERLKGVDSTLKIQPAELGDSAVYLCASSQISSAETQYFGPGTRLLVL.

This CDR3 is CASSQNPDIQYF. CDR3 sequence (DNA): TGTGCCAGCAGCCAAAACCCAGACATTCAGTACTTC. V is TRBV4-2 and J is TRBJ2-4; no clear D. Trimming took off 2 bases at V and 8 bases at J, with 7 bases between the two ends. Germline CDR1 is LGHNA and CDR2 is YNFKEQ. This CDR3 spans 12 amino acids.

The CDR3 loop reads CASSLSLAGVYEQYF. Written as DNA, the CDR3 is TGTGCCAGCAGTTTATCCCTGGCAGGAGTCTACGAGCAGTACTTC. The chain combines TRBV27 with TRBJ2-7; D is undetermined. Deletions cut 0 bases from V and 3 bases from J, with 12 bases between. The germline V gene encodes CDR1 MNHEY and CDR2 SMNVEV (reference sequence). This CDR3 is built from 15 residues.

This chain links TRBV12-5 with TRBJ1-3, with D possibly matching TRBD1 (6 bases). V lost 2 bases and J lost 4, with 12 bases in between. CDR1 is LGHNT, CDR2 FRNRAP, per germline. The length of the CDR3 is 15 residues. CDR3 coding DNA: TGTGCTAGTGGTTTGTCTCCGGGGGCCGGAAACACCATATATTTT. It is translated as CASGLSPGAGNTIYF.